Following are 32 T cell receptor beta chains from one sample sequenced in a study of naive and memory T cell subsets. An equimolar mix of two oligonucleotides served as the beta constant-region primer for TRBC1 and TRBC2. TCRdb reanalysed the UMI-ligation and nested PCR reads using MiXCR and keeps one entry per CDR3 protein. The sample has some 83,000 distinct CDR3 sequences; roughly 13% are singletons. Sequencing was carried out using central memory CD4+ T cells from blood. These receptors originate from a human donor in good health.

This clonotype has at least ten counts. CDR3 DNA sequence: TGTGCCAGCAAAGGGGACAGGGGGCGCTGGGAGCAGTACTTC. Its protein is CASKGDRGRWEQYF. The chain combines TRBV27 with TRBJ2-7; 12 bases align to TRBD1. Germline V CDR1 and CDR2: MNHEY, SMNVEV (reference sequence). After removal of 7 bases from V and 7 bases from J, the junction contained 8 bases not matched to a gene. The CDR3 loop spans 14 amino acids.

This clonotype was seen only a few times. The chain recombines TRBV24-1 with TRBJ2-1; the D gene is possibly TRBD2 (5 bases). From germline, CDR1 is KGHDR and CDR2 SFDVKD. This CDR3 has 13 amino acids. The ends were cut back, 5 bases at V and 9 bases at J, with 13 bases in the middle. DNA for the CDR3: TGTGCCACCAGTGTTTCCGGGATCAGTGAGCAGTTCTTC. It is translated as CATSVSGISEQFF.

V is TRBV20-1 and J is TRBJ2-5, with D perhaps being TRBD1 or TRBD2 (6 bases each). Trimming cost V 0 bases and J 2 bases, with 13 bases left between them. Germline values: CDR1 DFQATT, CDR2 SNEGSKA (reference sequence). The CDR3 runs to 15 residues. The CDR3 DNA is TGCAGTGCTAGAGATTGGGGGGCAGTACAAGAGACCCAGTACTTC. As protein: CSARDWGAVQETQYF.

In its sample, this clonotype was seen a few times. CDR3 loop: CASSPRTAGTSYEQYF. For the CDR3, the DNA is TGTGCCAGCAGCCCCCGGACAGCAGGTACTTCCTACGAGCAGTACTTC. The V gene is TRBV7-2, the J gene TRBJ2-7, with D perhaps matching TRBD1 (6 bases). The CDR3 covers 16 residues. The germline CDR1 and CDR2 sequences are SGHTA and FQGNSA. Trimming shortened V by 5 bases and J by 1 base, and 18 bases separated the two germline ends.

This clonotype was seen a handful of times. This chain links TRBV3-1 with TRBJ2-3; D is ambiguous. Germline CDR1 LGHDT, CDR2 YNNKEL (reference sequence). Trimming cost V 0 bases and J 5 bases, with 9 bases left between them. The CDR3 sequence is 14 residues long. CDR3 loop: CASSQEGLGDTQYF. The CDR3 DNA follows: TGTGCCAGCAGCCAAGAGGGGTTAGGAGATACGCAGTATTTT.

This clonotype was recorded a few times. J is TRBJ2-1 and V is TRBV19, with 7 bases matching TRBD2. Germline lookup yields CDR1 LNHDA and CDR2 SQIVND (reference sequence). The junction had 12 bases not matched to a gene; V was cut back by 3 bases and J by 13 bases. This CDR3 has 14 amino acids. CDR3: CASSIGGASGFQFF. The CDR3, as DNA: TGTGCCAGTAGTATTGGAGGGGCTAGCGGATTTCAGTTCTTC.

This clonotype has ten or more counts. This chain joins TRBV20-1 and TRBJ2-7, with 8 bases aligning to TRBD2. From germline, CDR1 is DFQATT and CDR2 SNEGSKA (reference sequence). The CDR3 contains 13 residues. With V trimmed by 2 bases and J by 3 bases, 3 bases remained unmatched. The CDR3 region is CSARIAGFYEQYF. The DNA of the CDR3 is TGCAGTGCTAGAATAGCGGGGTTCTACGAGCAGTACTTC.

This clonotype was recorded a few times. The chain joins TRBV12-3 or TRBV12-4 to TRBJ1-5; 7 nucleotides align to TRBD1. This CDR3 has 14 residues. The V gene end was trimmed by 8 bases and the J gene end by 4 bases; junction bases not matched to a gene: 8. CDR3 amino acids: CASAGTAKNQPQHF. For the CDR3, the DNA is TGTGCCAGCGCCGGGACAGCTAAAAATCAGCCCCAGCATTTT.

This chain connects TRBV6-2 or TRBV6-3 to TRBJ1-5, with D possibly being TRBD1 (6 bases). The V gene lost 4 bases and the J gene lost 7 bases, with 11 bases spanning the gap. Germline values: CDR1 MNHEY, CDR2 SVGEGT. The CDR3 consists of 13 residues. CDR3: CASSLQGEQPQHF. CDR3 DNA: TGTGCCAGCAGTTTACAGGGTGAACAGCCCCAGCATTTT.

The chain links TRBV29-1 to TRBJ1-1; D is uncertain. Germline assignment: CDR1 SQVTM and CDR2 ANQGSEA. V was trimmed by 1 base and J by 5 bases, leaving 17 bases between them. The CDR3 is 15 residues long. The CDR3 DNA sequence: TGCAGCGTTGAAGTCCGGTCTCAGGCGGGGACTGAAGCTTTCTTT. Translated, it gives CSVEVRSQAGTEAFF.

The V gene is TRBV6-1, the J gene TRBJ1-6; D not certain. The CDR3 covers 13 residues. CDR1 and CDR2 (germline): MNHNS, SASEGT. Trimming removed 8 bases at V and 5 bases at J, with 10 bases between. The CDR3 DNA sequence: TGTGCCAGCGGAAGGGAAAATAATTCACCCCTCCACTTT. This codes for CASGRENNSPLHF.

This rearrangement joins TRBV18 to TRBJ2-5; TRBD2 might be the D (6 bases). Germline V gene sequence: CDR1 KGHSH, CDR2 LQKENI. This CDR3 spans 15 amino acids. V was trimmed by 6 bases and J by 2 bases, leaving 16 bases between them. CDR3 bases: TGTGCCAGCTCTCTTTTGGGGGGTCGGCAAGAGACCCAGTACTTC. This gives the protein CASSLLGGRQETQYF.

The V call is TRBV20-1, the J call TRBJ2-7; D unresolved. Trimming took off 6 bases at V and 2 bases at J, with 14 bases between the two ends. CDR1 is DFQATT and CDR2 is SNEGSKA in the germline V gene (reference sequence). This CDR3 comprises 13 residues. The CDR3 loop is CSATYRFPYEQYF. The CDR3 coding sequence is TGCAGTGCAACATACAGATTTCCCTACGAGCAGTACTTC.

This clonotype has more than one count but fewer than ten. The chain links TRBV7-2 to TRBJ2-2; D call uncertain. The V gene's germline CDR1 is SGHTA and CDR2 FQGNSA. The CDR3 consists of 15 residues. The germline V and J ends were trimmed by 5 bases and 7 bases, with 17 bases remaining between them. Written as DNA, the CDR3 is TGTGCCAGCAGCCCACGTACGACGGCTATCGGGGAGCTGTTTTTT. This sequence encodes CASSPRTTAIGELFF.

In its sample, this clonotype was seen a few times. The CDR3 nucleotides read TGCGCCAGCAGCCAAATGAGACAGAGCAATCAGCCCCAGCATTTT. Residues: CASSQMRQSNQPQHF. The chain uses TRBV4-3 and TRBJ1-5; possibly TRBD1 for D (5 bases). This CDR3 is 15 amino acids long. Trimming left V 2 bases short and J 1 base short, with 9 bases between. The germline V gene has CDR1 LGHNA and CDR2 YSLEER.

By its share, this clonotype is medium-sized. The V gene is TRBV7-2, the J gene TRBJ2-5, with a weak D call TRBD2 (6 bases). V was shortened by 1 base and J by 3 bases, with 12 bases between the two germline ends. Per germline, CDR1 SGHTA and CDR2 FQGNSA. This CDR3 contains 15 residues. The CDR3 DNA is TGTGCCAGCAGCTTAGGTGGGAGGACGGAAGAGACCCAGTACTTC. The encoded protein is CASSLGGRTEETQYF.

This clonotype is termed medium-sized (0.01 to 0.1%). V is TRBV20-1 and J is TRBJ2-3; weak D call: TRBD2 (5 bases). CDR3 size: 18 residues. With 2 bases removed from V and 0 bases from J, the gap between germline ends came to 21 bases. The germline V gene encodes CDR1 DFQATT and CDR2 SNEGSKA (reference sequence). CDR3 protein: CSARRRPVRPPSTDTQYF. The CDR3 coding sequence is TGCAGTGCTAGAAGGAGGCCTGTGAGGCCTCCTAGCACAGATACGCAGTATTTT.

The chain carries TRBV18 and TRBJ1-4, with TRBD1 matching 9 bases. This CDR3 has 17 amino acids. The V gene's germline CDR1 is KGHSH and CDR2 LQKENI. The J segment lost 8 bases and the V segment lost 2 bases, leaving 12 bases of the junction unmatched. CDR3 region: CASSPRFAGQGNEKLFF. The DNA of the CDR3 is TGTGCCAGCTCACCAAGGTTCGCCGGACAGGGGAACGAAAAACTGTTTTTT.

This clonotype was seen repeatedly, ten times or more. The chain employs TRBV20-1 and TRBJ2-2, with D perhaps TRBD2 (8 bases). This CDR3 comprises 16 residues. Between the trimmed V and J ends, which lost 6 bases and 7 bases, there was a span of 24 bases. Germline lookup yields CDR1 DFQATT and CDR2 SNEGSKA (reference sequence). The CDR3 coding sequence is TGCAGTGCGAAGGGGGCGGCGGGAGGTCATGACGGGGAGCTGTTTTTT. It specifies CSAKGAAGGHDGELFF.

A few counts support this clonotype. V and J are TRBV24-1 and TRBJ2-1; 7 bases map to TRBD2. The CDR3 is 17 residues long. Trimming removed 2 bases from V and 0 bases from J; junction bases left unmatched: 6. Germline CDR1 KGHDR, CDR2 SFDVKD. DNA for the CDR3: TGTGCCACCAGTGATTCGTCTCGCGGGAGCTCCTACAATGAGCAGTTCTTC. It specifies CATSDSSRGSSYNEQFF.

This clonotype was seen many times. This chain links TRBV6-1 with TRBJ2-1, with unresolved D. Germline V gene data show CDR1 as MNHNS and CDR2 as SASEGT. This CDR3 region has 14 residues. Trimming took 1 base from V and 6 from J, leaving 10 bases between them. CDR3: CASSEGLNANEQFF. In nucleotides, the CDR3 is TGTGCCAGCAGTGAAGGACTCAATGCCAATGAGCAGTTCTTC.

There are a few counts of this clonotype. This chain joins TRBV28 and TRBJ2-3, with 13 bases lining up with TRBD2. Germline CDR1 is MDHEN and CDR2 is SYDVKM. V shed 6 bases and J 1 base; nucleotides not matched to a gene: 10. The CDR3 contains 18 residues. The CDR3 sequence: CASRYGTSGISRTDTQYF. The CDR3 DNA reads TGTGCCAGCAGGTACGGGACTAGCGGGATTTCCCGCACAGATACGCAGTATTTT. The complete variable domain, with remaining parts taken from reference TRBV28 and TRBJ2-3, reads DVKVTQSSRYLVKRTGEKVFLECVQDMDHENMFWYRQDPGLGLRLIYFSYDVKMKEKGDIPEGYSVSREKKERFSLILESASTNQTSMYLCASRYGTSGISRTDTQYFGPGTRLTVL.

The CDR3 sequence is CASSSGYTGELFF. The CDR3 coding sequence is TGTGCCAGCAGTTCGGGCTACACCGGGGAGCTGTTTTTT. The chain is built from TRBV6-2 or TRBV6-3 and TRBJ2-2, with D hard to call. The CDR3 consists of 13 residues. Germline CDR1 reads MNHEY; CDR2 reads SVGEGT. V was clipped by 4 bases and J by 3 bases, with 6 bases between them.

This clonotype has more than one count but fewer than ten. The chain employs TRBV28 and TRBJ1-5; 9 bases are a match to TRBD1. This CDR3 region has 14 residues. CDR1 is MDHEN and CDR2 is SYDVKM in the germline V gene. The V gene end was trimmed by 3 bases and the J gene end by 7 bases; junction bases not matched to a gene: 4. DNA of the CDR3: TGTGCCAGCAGTTTGGGGACAGGGCCACAGCCCCAGCATTTT. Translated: CASSLGTGPQPQHF.

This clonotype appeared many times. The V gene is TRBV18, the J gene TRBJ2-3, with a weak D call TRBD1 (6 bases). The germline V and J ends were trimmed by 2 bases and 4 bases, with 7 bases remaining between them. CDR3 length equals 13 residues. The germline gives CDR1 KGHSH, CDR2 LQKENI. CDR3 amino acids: CASSPDRSDTQYF. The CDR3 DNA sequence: TGTGCCAGCTCACCAGACAGGTCAGATACGCAGTATTTT.

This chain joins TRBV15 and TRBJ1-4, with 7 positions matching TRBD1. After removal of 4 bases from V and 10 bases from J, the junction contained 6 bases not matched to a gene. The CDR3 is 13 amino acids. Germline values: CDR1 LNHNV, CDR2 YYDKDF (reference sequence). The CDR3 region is CATSMTGSGKLFF. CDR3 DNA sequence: TGTGCCACCAGCATGACAGGGTCGGGAAAACTGTTTTTT.

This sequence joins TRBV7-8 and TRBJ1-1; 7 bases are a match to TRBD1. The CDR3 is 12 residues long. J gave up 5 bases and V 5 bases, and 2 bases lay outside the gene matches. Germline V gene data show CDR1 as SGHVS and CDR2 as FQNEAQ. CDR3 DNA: TGTGCCAGCAGCGCGGGACAGACTGAAGCTTTCTTT. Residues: CASSAGQTEAFF.

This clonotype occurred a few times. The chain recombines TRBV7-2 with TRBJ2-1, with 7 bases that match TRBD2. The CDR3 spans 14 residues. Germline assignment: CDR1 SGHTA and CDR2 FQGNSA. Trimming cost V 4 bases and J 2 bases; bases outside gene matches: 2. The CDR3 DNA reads TGTGCCAGCAGCTGGGACTACCCCTACAATGAGCAGTTCTTC. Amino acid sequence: CASSWDYPYNEQFF.

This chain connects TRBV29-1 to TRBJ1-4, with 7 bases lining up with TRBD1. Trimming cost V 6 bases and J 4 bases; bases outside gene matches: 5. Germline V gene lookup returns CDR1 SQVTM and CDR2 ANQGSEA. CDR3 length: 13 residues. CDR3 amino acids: CSVGDSFNEKLFF. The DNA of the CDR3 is TGCAGCGTCGGGGACAGCTTTAATGAAAAACTGTTTTTT.

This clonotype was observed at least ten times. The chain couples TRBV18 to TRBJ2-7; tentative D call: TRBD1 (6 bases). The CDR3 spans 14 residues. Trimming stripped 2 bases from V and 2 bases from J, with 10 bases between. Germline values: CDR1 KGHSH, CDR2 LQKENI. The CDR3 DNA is TGTGCCAGCTCACCATCCGGGACAACCTACGAGCAGTACTTC. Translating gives CASSPSGTTYEQYF. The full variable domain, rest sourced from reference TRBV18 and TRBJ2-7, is NAGVMQNPRHLVRRRGQEARLRCSPMKGHSHVYWYRQLPEEGLKFMVYLQKENIIDESGMPKERFSAEFPKEGPSILRIQQVVRGDSAAYFCASSPSGTTYEQYFGPGTRLTVT.

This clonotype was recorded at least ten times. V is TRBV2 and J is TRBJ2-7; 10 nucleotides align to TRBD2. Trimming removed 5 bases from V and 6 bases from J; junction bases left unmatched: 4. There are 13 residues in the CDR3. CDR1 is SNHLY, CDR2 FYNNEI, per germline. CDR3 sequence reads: CASSPIAGGEQYF. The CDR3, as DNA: TGTGCCAGCAGTCCAATAGCGGGAGGCGAGCAGTACTTC.

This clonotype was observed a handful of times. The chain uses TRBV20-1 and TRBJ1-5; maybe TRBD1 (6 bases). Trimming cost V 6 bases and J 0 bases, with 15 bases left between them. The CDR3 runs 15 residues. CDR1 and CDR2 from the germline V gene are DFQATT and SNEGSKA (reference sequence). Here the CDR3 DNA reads TGCAGTGCGGAAAGAGACAGGAATAGCAATCAGCCCCAGCATTTT. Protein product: CSAERDRNSNQPQHF.